This T cell receptor (beta chain) was identified in a study of tumor-infiltrating lymphocytes in primary liver carcinoma. Study results and caveats: Against blood, tumors held a significantly higher top-250-clone fraction (p = 0.039). Overlap between tumor regions exceeded overlap of tumor with adjacent tissue or blood.

From around 18-30 mg of unsorted bulk tissue, DNA and RNA were co-extracted together. Patients underwent surgical resection for primary liver carcinoma. Chronic HBV infection, untreated so far, was present in the patients. Of note for this clonotype: Antigen: not known. At one end, the junction sequence differs from germline, possibly due to a read error.

Using a constant-region primer together with ProtoScript II reverse transcriptase, TCR beta cDNA was made from around 500 ng of total RNA. Each TCR beta library was derived from three nested multiplex PCR rounds that employed slightly modified ARM-PCR. The first two PCR rounds used TRBV1-TRBV30 forward primers with a C-beta reverse primer, approximately 11 cycles each. TCRdb re-called the multiplex PCR reads with MiXCR, one entry per CDR3 protein. The table has roughly 80,000 distinct CDR3 sequences, around 66% seen once. The CDR3 has 12 amino acids. Germline CDR1 is ENHRY and CDR2 is SYGVKD. V gene TRBV10-3 combines with J gene TRBJ2-1; D unresolved. The source of this sequence is a man aged 40-55 years with primary liver carcinoma and hepatitis B virus infection. The sequenced sample was tumor-adjacent normal liver tissue. The CDR3 here is CVISEGFDEQFF. CDR3 DNA sequence: TGCGTCATCAGTGAAGGATTTGATGAGCAGTTCTTC.